One and the same sample provided the 10 T cell receptor beta chains below, sequenced in a study of a mutant IDH1 vaccine in newly diagnosed glioma. The repertoire was sequenced with immunoSEQ multiplex PCR; TCRdb's copy has only in-frame clones and lacks some. The sample consists of 45,000 to 70,000 clones, more than 90% of them appearing once. Described time point: baseline, week 1 (first vaccination visit). Treatment in this sample: pre-vaccination baseline after standard-of-care therapy. The source material was PBMCs, sampled from a glioma patient treated with radiotherapy, temozolomide or both. These receptors were obtained from a man aged 50 to 59 with glioma.

This clone was picked up one time. The chain joins TRBV2 to TRBJ1-2, with D uncertain. Germline values: CDR1 SNHLY, CDR2 FYNNEI. This CDR3 is 16 amino acids long. V shed 4 bases and J shed 4 bases, with 19 bases lying between them. The CDR3: CASSVQRTPTFYGYTF. CDR3 bases: TGTGCCAGCAGTGTTCAGCGCACCCCCACCTTCTATGGCTACACCTTC.

V usage is TRBV21-1 and J usage is TRBJ1-5; TRBD1, the table's D call, was not compared with the DNA. TRBV21-1 is assigned pseudogene status. This CDR3 spans 15 amino acids. CDR3 region: CARTGQGGSNQPQHF. The CDR3 DNA reads TGTGCCAGGACGGGACAGGGCGGCAGCAATCAGCCCCAGCATTTT.

The chain joins TRBV10-3 to TRBJ2-1; the match to TRBD2 covers 11 bases. Germline CDR1 and CDR2: ENHRY and SYGVKD. The CDR3 length is 18 residues. The ends lost 7 bases at V and 5 bases at J; junction bases unmatched: 16. The CDR3 DNA reads as TGTGCCATCAACCGCGGACTAGCGGGTAGCTCTGGTCACAATGAGCAGTTCTTC. Its protein product is CAINRGLAGSSGHNEQFF.

The rearrangement links TRBV25-1 to TRBJ2-1, with D uncertain. With 10 bases removed from V and 1 base from J, the gap between germline ends came to 14 bases. The length of the CDR3 is 14 residues. The germline gives CDR1 MGHDK, CDR2 SYGVNS. CDR3 bases: TGTGCCACCTCACGGTCAGGTTCCTACAATGAGCAGTTCTTC. Its translation: CATSRSGSYNEQFF.

The genes are TRBV28 and TRBJ1-3; maybe TRBD1 (6 bases). The CDR3 has 15 amino acids. The germline V gene encodes CDR1 MDHEN and CDR2 SYDVKM. V dropped 7 bases and J dropped 5 bases, with 18 bases sitting between them. The CDR3 bases are TGTGCCAGCAATAACAATCCGGGACATCGAAACACCATATATTTT. It codes for CASNNNPGHRNTIYF.

DNA for the CDR3: TGTGCCAGCAGCTCCCCTCCCCGGAGCGGGCTACAAGAGACCCAGTACTTC. As protein: CASSSPPRSGLQETQYF. This chain links TRBV7-2 with TRBJ2-5; TRBD2 is a possible D gene (6 bases). The V end was cut by 4 bases, the J end by 2 bases, with 20 bases between. The CDR3 is 17 amino acids. Germline V gene sequence: CDR1 SGHTA, CDR2 FQGNSA.

The rearrangement joins TRBV7-2 to TRBJ2-3; no clear D gene. CDR1 and CDR2 from the germline V gene are SGHTA and FQGNSA. V was trimmed by 1 base and J by 5 bases, leaving 19 bases between them. The CDR3 has 17 residues. The CDR3 protein is CASSLGIQWATEDTQYF. CDR3 nucleotides: TGTGCCAGCAGCTTAGGAATCCAGTGGGCTACGGAAGATACGCAGTATTTT.

V and J are TRBV29-1 and TRBJ1-2; D is perhaps TRBD1 (6 bases). Germline V gene data show CDR1 as SQVTM and CDR2 as ANQGSEA. V lost 8 bases, J lost 7 bases, and 14 bases lay in between. CDR3 length equals 11 residues. CDR3 protein: CSTKGGGGYTF. The DNA for the CDR3 is TGCAGCACCAAGGGGGGGGGTGGCTACACCTTC.

The chain links TRBV7-6 to TRBJ1-1; 7 bases are shared with TRBD1. V gave up 2 bases and J gave up 2 bases; unmatched junction bases: 8. The CDR3 runs 16 residues. Germline V lookup: CDR1 SGHVS, CDR2 FNYEAQ. CDR3 in amino acids: CASSLSRDRLNTEAFF. CDR3 sequence (DNA): TGTGCCAGCAGCTTATCCCGGGACAGACTCAACACTGAAGCTTTCTTT.

The rearrangement links TRBV11-2 to TRBJ2-5, with D tentatively TRBD1 (8 bases). Germline lookup yields CDR1 SGHAT and CDR2 FQNNGV. V was pared by 6 bases and J by 5 bases, with 16 bases between. The CDR3 runs to 14 residues. The CDR3 bases are TGTGCCAGCAGTACTAACAGGGGGGGGGAGACCCAGTACTTC. Protein: CASSTNRGGETQYF.